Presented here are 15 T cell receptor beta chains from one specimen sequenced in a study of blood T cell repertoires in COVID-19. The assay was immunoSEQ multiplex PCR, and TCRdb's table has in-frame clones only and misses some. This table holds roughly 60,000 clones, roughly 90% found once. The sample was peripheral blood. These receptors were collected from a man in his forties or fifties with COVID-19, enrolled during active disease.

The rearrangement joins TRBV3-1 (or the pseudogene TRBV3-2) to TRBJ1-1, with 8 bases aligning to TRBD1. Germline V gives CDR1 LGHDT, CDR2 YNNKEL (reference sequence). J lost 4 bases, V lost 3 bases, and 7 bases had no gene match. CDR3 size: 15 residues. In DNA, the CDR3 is TGTGCCAGCAGCCAGGGCAGGGGGCCGGCCACTGAAGCTTTCTTT. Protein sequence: CASSQGRGPATEAFF.

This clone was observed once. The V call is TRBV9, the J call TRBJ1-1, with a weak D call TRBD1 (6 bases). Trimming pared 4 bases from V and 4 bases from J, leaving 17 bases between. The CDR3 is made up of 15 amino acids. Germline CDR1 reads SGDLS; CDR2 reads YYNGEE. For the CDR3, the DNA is TGTGCCAGCAGCCCCGAAGGGACAATAGTCACTGAAGCTTTCTTT. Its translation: CASSPEGTIVTEAFF.

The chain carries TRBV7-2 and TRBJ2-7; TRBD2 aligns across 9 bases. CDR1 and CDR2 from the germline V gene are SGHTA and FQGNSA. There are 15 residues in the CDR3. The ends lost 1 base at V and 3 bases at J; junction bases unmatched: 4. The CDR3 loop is CASSLGLAAIYEQYF. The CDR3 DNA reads TGTGCCAGCAGCTTAGGACTAGCGGCTATCTACGAGCAGTACTTC.

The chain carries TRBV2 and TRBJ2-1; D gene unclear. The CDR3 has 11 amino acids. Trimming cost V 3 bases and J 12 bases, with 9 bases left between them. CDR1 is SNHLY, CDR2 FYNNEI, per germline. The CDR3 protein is CASSDPGPQFF. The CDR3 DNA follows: TGTGCCAGCAGTGACCCGGGTCCGCAGTTCTTC.

CDR3 protein: CASSQVRAGGRDEQYF. The CDR3 DNA is TGCGCCAGCAGCCAAGTCCGAGCCGGCGGGAGGGACGAGCAGTACTTC. V gene TRBV4-1 combines with J gene TRBJ2-7; 9 nucleotides align to TRBD2. Trimming cost V 1 base and J 5 bases; bases outside gene matches: 9. Germline-derived CDR1 and CDR2 are MGHRA and YSYEKL. This CDR3 has 16 residues.

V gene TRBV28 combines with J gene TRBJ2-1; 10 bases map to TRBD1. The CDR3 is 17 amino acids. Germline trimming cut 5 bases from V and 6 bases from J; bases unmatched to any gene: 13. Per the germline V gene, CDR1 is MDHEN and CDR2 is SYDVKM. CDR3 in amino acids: CASSLLSGTGVTNEQFF. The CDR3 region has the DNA TGTGCCAGCAGTCTTCTCTCCGGGACAGGGGTCACCAATGAGCAGTTCTTC. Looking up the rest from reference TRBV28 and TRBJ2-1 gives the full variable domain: DVKVTQSSRYLVKRTGEKVFLECVQDMDHENMFWYRQDPGLGLRLIYFSYDVKMKEKGDIPEGYSVSREKKERFSLILESASTNQTSMYLCASSLLSGTGVTNEQFFGPGTRLTVL.

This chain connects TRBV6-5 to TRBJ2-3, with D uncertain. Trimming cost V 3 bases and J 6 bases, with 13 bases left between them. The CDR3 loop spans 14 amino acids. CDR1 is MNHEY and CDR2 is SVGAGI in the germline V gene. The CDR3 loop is CASSYKSLRDTQYF. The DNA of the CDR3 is TGTGCCAGCAGTTATAAGAGTCTGCGGGATACGCAGTATTTT.

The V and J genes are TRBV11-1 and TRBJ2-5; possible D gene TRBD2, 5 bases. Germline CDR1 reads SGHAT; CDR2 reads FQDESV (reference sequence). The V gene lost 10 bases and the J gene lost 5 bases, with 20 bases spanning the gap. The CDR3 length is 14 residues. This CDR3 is CATQKGLRGETQYF. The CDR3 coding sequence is TGTGCCACCCAAAAGGGCCTCCGAGGGGAGACCCAGTACTTC.

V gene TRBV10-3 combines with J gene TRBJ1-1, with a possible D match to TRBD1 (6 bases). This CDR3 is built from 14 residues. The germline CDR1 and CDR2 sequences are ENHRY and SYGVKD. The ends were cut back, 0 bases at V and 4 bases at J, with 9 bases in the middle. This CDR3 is CAISESRGFTEAFF. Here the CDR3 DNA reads TGTGCCATCAGTGAGTCGAGGGGGTTCACTGAAGCTTTCTTT.

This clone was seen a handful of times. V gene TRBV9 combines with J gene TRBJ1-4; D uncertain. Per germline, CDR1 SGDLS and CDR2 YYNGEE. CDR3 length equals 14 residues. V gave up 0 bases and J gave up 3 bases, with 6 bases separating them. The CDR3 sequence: CASSVGAANEKLFF. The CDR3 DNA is TGTGCCAGCAGCGTAGGGGCAGCTAATGAAAAACTGTTTTTT.

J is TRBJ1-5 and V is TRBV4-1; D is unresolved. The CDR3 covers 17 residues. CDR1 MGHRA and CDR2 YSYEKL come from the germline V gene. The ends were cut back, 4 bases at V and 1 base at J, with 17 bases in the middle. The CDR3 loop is CASSPSAGEGSNQPQHF. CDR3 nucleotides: TGCGCCAGCAGCCCCTCGGCCGGGGAGGGAAGCAATCAGCCCCAGCATTTT.

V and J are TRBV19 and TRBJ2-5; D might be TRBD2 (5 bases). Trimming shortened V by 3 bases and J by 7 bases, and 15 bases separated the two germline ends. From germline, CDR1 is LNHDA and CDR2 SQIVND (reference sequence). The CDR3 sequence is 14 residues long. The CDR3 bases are TGTGCCAGTAGTATTGACTCGACACGGGGGACCCAGTACTTC. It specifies CASSIDSTRGTQYF.

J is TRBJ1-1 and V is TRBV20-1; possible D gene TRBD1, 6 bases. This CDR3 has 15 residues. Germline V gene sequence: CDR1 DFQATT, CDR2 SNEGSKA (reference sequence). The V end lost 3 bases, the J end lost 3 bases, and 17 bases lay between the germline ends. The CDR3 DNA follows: TGCAGTGCTAGTACCCTTTGGGGGCGTGACACTGAAGCTTTCTTT. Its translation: CSASTLWGRDTEAFF.

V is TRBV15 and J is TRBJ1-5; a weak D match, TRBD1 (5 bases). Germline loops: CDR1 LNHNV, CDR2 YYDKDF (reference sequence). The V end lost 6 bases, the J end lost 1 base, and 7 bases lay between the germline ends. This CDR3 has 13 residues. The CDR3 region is CATRGESNQPQHF. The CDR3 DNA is TGTGCCACCAGAGGGGAAAGCAATCAGCCCCAGCATTTT.

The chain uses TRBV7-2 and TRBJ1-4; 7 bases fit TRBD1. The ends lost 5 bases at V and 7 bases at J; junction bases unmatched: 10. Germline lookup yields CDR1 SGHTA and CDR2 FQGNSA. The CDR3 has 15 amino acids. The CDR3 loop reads CASSQNRGLGEKLFF. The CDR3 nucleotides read TGTGCCAGCAGCCAAAACAGGGGACTCGGTGAAAAACTGTTTTTT.